The rows below give T cell receptor beta chains drawn from one sample of a study of shared clonotypes between healthy human individuals. Assay used: immunoSEQ multiplex PCR; TCRdb lists only in-frame clones, some missing. The table lists millions of clones, approximately 94% of them singletons. Sequencing was carried out using naive CD8+ T cells sorted from blood. The receptors here all came from a man aged 18 to 29 in good health. Each CDR3 is given with its conserved first and last residue. The order of the fields is clone size, D gene, V gene, J gene, CDR3 DNA, CDR3 protein. A D gene is named only where the DNA matches it firmly. The size entry is marked missing in some rows and otherwise reads once, few, many or a size class.

>.|.|TRBV6-1|TRBJ2-1
TGTGCCAGCAGTGAAACCCCGGGGACGTACAATGAGCAGTTCTTC
CASSETPGTYNEQFF
>.|.|TRBV9|TRBJ1-3
TGTGCCAGCAGCGTAGAGCGAGGCTCTGGAAACACCATATATTTT
CASSVERGSGNTIYF
>.|TRBD2|TRBV7-9|TRBJ2-3
TGTGCCAGCAGCTTAGGTCTAGCGGGAGAGAGAACAGATACGCAGTATTTT
CASSLGLAGERTDTQYF
>.|TRBD2|TRBV7-9|TRBJ2-1
TGTGCCAGCAGCTTCCCAGCGGGAGCCTACAATGAGCAGTTCTTC
CASSFPAGAYNEQFF
>.|.|TRBV4-3|TRBJ2-5
TGCGCCAGCAGCCCCACCCCGGGGGAGACCCAGTACTTC
CASSPTPGETQYF
>.|.|TRBV27|TRBJ2-3
TGTGCCAGCAGTTTTGGGTTAGAGGGCCCTAGCACAGATACGCAGTATTTT
CASSFGLEGPSTDTQYF
>once|.|TRBV5-1|TRBJ2-2
TGCGCCAGCAGCTCCGGCCCGGGGTCCCCCGGGGAGCTGTTTTTT
CASSSGPGSPGELFF
>.|.|TRBV5-6|TRBJ2-7
TGTGCCAGCAGCTCCTGGGAAGGGCGGGACGAGCAGTACTTC
CASSSWEGRDEQYF
>.|TRBD2|TRBV27|TRBJ2-2
TGTGCCAGCAGTTTGGATGCGGGGGGGCTAGGGCTGTTTTTT
CASSLDAGGLGLFF
>.|TRBD1|TRBV4-3|TRBJ1-1
TGCGCCAGCAGCCATGTGACAGGGCCCACTGAAGCTTTCTTT
CASSHVTGPTEAFF
>.|.|TRBV27|TRBJ2-7
TGTGCCAGCAGTTTATCGGCAATCTACGAGCAGTACTTC
CASSLSAIYEQYF
>.|.|TRBV28|TRBJ2-1
TGTGCCAGCAGTTTAGAACAGGTCTCGGAGCAGTTCTTC
CASSLEQVSEQFF
>.|.|TRBV20-1|TRBJ2-3
TGCAGTGCCAGAGTGGTAGATACGCAGTATTTT
CSARVVDTQYF
>.|.|TRBV2|TRBJ1-2
TGTGCCAGCAGTGAAAGGTTGCTTGGCTACACCTTC
CASSERLLGYTF
>.|.|TRBV28|TRBJ1-5
TGTGCCAGCAGTCAAAGTCCGGGGGACGGCAATCAGCCCCAGCATTTT
CASSQSPGDGNQPQHF
>.|TRBD1|TRBV10-3|TRBJ2-2
TGTGCCATCAGTGGGTCCCGGGACAGTTTTACCGGGGAGCTGTTTTTT
CAISGSRDSFTGELFF
>.|.|TRBV6-1|TRBJ2-2
TGTGCCAGCACATTCAGATCTCAGTACACCGGGGAGCTGTTTTTT
CASTFRSQYTGELFF
>.|.|TRBV29-1|TRBJ1-2
TGCAGCGTTGAAAGCAGCACCTTGGGTTATGGCTACACCTTC
CSVESSTLGYGYTF
>.|.|TRBV7-9|TRBJ2-7
TGTGCCAGCAGCGAGGGAGTCTCGGAGCAGTACTTC
CASSEGVSEQYF
>once|TRBD2|TRBV9|TRBJ2-1
TGTGCCAGCAGCGTAGTGGATAGCGGGAGGGTCTCCTACAATGAGCAGTTCTTC
CASSVVDSGRVSYNEQFF
>.|TRBD1|TRBV7-2|TRBJ1-5
TGTGCCAGCAGCTTAGGACAGGGCCATCAGCCCCAGCATTTT
CASSLGQGHQPQHF
>.|TRBD2|TRBV15|TRBJ2-1
TGTGCCACCAGCGCTGGACTAGCGGAAGTCAATGAGCAGTTCTTC
CATSAGLAEVNEQFF
>once|.|TRBV11-2|TRBJ1-1
TGTGCCAGCAGCTTAGATCCGCTAGCATGGACTGAAGCTTTCTTT
CASSLDPLAWTEAFF
>.|TRBD1|TRBV5-6|TRBJ1-2
TGTGCCAGCAGCTTGGAATGGACAGGGACGGTCTACACCTTC
CASSLEWTGTVYTF
>.|TRBD1|TRBV5-3|TRBJ1-1
TGTGCCCCCCCTTGCGGTAGGGGGCGGTGGATGAACACTGAAGCTTTCTTT
CAPPCGRGRWMNTEAFF
>.|.|TRBV6-6|TRBJ2-7
TGTGCCAGCAGTTCCCGCGGCAGGGGGGCCTACGAGCAGTACTTC
CASSSRGRGAYEQYF
>.|.|TRBV11-1|TRBJ2-5
TGTGCCAGCAGCTTAATCTTCGGGGAGACCCAGTACTTC
CASSLIFGETQYF
>.|TRBD2|TRBV27|TRBJ2-3
TGTGCCAGCAGTAGGGGAGCGGGAGCAGGCACAGATACGCAGTATTTT
CASSRGAGAGTDTQYF
>.|TRBD1|TRBV4-1|TRBJ1-4
TGCGCCAGCAGCCCGACAGGGGGGATTGAAAAACTGTTTTTT
CASSPTGGIEKLFF
>.|.|TRBV4-3|TRBJ2-1
TGCGCCAGCAGCCAAGGAGTGCGCGCGAATGAGCAGTTCTTC
CASSQGVRANEQFF
>once|.|TRBV9|TRBJ2-3
TGTGCCAGCAGCGTTCAAGATGGGGCCACAGATACGCAGTATTTT
CASSVQDGATDTQYF
>once|TRBD1|TRBV28|TRBJ1-4
TGTGCCAGCAGTTTACCACAGGGGTTTGGGGGAGCAACTAATGAAAAACTGTTTTTT
CASSLPQGFGGATNEKLFF
>.|.|TRBV21-1|TRBJ2-7
TGTGCCAGCAGCAGGTCGGACGGGGGGGACGAGCAGTACTTC
CASSRSDGGDEQYF
>.|TRBD2|TRBV7-9|TRBJ2-1
TGTGCCAGCAGCCACTTCGGCGGGGGGAACAATGAGCAGTTCTTC
CASSHFGGGNNEQFF
>.|.|TRBV30|TRBJ2-7
TGTGCCTGGAGTAGAGGGGCAGGCGAGCAGTACTTC
CAWSRGAGEQYF
>.|.|TRBV4-1|TRBJ2-5
TGCGCCAGCAGCCAAGTACAGGCAGAGACCCAGTACTTC
CASSQVQAETQYF
>.|.|TRBV7-9|TRBJ2-3
TGTGCCAGCAGCTTAGATGGAGGGCCCACAGATACGCAGTATTTT
CASSLDGGPTDTQYF
>.|TRBD2|TRBV6-1|TRBJ2-2
TGTGCCGGGGGGGATTTGAACACCGGGGAGCTGTTTTTT
CAGGDLNTGELFF
>.|.|TRBV11-2|TRBJ2-2
TGTGCCAGCAACTTACTCCCAGGGAACACCGGGGAGCTGTTTTTT
CASNLLPGNTGELFF
>.|.|TRBV19|TRBJ1-1
TGTGCCACCCGATCCTCAGGAATTGAAGCTTTCTTT
CATRSSGIEAFF
>.|.|TRBV7-9|TRBJ2-7
TGTGCCAGCAGCCCCTCTACGGCAGGGAGGTACGAGCAGTACTTC
CASSPSTAGRYEQYF
>.|TRBD1|TRBV30|TRBJ1-2
TGTGCCTGTTTTTCGCTCGGGGGACAGCACTATGGCTACACCTTC
CACFSLGGQHYGYTF
>once|.|TRBV6-5|TRBJ2-7
TGTGCCAGCAGTTATTGGGGAAGGGGCTACGAGCAGTACTTC
CASSYWGRGYEQYF
>.|.|TRBV19|TRBJ2-2
TGTGCCAGTAGGCCCACCCGGGACACCAGAAACACCGGGGAGCTGTTTTTT
CASRPTRDTRNTGELFF
>.|.|TRBV9|TRBJ2-7
TGTGCCAGCAGCGTAGGAGAGGGATGGTCCTACGAGCAGTACTTC
CASSVGEGWSYEQYF
>.|.|TRBV9|TRBJ2-3
TGTGCCAGCAGCGTAGGAGGGAGCGATACGCAGTATTTT
CASSVGGSDTQYF
>once|TRBD1|TRBV30|TRBJ2-5
TGTGCCTGTACATTCGCACAGGGGGCAGAGACCCAGTACTTC
CACTFAQGAETQYF
>.|.|TRBV5-1|TRBJ1-2
TGCGCCAGCGAAGGGGGGGGCGACTATGGCTACACCTTC
CASEGGGDYGYTF
>.|TRBD2|TRBV7-9|TRBJ2-1
TGTGCCAGCAGTGGGACCGGGACTAGCGAAGCGGTCCCCCCAGTTGAGCAGTTCTTC
CASSGTGTSEAVPPVEQFF
>.|.|TRBV6-5|TRBJ2-5
TGTGCCAGCAGTTACGGTGAGGAGGAGACCCAGTACTTC
CASSYGEEETQYF
>.|.|TRBV13|TRBJ2-1
TGTGCCAGCAGCCCCGGCGAGACAACAAATGAGCAGTTCTTC
CASSPGETTNEQFF
>few|.|TRBV11-2|TRBJ2-7
TGTGCCAGCAGCTTAGACGGTTCCTACGAGCAGTACTTC
CASSLDGSYEQYF
>.|.|TRBV2|TRBJ2-5
TGTGCCAGCAGTGAAGATCGGCAGAGCTCCTTCCAAGAGACCCAGTACTTC
CASSEDRQSSFQETQYF